A single sample is the source of the 5 T cell receptor beta chains below, sequenced in a study of T cells in localized non-small cell lung cancer. Assay: immunoSEQ multiplex PCR; the TCRdb copy retains only in-frame clones and omits some. The sample includes roughly 35,000 clones, roughly 90% of them seen just once. The sequencing here drew on peripheral blood, taken before any cancer treatment. These receptors were collected from a woman aged 35 to 69 with stage I lung adenocarcinoma.

J is TRBJ1-1 and V is TRBV9, with D possibly matching TRBD1 (5 bases). Germline V gene lookup returns CDR1 SGDLS and CDR2 YYNGEE. The V and J ends lost 0 bases and 3 bases respectively, with 15 bases between them. The CDR3 consists of 16 residues. DNA for the CDR3: TGTGCCAGCAGCGTAGGTCTTGGCAGGGAAGACACTGAAGCTTTCTTT. Its translation is CASSVGLGREDTEAFF.

The rearrangement joins TRBV18 to TRBJ1-4; no definite D call. Looked up from germline, CDR1 is KGHSH and CDR2 is LQKENI. The CDR3 is 13 amino acids. Trimming pared 1 base from V and 8 bases from J, leaving 8 bases between. CDR3 nucleotide sequence: TGTGCCAGCTCACCACGTCCGATAGAAAAACTGTTTTTT. As protein: CASSPRPIEKLFF.

The genes are TRBV6-6 and TRBJ1-1, with TRBD1 matching over 7 bases. Germline V gene lookup returns CDR1 MNHNY and CDR2 SVGAGI (reference sequence). The V and J ends lost 4 bases and 7 bases, in that order; junction bases with no gene match: 15. The CDR3 is 16 residues long. The CDR3 nucleotides are TGTGCCAGCAGTTCCAGACAGGGACCTGGGGAGGATGAAGCTTTCTTT. It yields the protein CASSSRQGPGEDEAFF.

The J gene is TRBJ2-6, the V gene TRBV7-9, with 8 bases aligning to TRBD1. From germline, CDR1 is SEHNR and CDR2 FQNEAQ (reference sequence). The CDR3 loop spans 18 amino acids. The trim removed 1 base at V and 0 bases at J, leaving 5 bases unmatched. The DNA for the CDR3 is TGTGCCAGCAGCTTAGTATGGGACAGGAGCTCTGGGGCCAACGTCCTGACTTTC. Protein: CASSLVWDRSSGANVLTF. Full variable domain (rest looked up from reference TRBV7-9 and TRBJ2-6): DTGVSQNPRHKITKRGQNVTFRCDPISEHNRLYWYRQTLGQGPEFLTYFQNEAQLEKSRLLSDRFSAERPKGSFSTLEIQRTEQGDSAMYLCASSLVWDRSSGANVLTFGAGSRLTVL.

The genes are TRBV6-6 and TRBJ1-1, with D possibly matching TRBD1 (5 bases). Per germline, CDR1 MNHNY and CDR2 SVGAGI (reference sequence). CDR3 length: 13 residues. Between the trimmed V and J ends, which lost 1 base and 6 bases, there was a span of 9 bases. The CDR3 DNA follows: TGTGCCAGCAGTTACTTGGGGGAGGCTGAAGCTTTCTTT. Amino acids: CASSYLGEAEAFF.